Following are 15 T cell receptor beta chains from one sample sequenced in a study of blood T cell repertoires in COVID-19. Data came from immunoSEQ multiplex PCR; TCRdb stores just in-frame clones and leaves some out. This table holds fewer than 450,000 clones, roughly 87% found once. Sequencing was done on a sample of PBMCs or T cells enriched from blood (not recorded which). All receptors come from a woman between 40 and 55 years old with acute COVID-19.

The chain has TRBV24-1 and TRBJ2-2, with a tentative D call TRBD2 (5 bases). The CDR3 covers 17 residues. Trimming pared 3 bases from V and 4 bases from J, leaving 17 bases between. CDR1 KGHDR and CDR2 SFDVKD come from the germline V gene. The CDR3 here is CATSDAPRVRRTGELFF. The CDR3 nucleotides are TGTGCCACCAGTGATGCCCCGCGGGTTAGGCGCACCGGGGAGCTGTTTTTT.

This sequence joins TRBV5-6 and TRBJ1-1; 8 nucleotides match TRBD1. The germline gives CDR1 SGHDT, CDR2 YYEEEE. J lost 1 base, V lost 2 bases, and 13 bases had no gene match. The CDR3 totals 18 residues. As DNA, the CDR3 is TGTGCCAGCAGCTTAATATACGGGACAGGTGGGCCGAACACTGAAGCTTTCTTT. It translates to CASSLIYGTGGPNTEAFF.

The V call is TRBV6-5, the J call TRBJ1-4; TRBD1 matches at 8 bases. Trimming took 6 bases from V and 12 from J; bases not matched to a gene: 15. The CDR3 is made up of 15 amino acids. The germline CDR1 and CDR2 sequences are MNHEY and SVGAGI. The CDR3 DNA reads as TGTGCCAGCAGGGTACAGGGGGGACCTTTTCGGCAACTGTTTTTT. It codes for CASRVQGGPFRQLFF.

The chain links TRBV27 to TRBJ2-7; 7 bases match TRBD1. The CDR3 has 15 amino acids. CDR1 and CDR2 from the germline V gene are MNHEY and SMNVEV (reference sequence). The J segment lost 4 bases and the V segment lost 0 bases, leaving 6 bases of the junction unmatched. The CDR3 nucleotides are TGTGCCAGCAGTTTATCCGGGACAGCAACTTACGAGCAGTACTTC. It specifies CASSLSGTATYEQYF.

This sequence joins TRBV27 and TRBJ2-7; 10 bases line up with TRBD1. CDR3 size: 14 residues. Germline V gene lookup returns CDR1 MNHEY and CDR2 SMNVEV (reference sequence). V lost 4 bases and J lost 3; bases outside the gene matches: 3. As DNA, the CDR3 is TGTGCCAGCAGTTACCGGGACAGGGGCTACGAGCAGTACTTC. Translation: CASSYRDRGYEQYF.

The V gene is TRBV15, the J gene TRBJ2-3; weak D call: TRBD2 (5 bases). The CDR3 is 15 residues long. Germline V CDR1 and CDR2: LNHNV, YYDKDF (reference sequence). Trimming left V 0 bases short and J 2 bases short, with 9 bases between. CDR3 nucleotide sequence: TGTGCCACCAGCAGAGATCGCGGACTCACAGATACGCAGTATTTT. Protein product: CATSRDRGLTDTQYF. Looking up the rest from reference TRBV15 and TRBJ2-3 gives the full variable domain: DAMVIQNPRYQVTQFGKPVTLSCSQTLNHNVMYWYQQKSSQAPKLLFHYYDKDFNNEADTPDNFQSRRPNTSFCFLDIRSPGLGDTAMYLCATSRDRGLTDTQYFGPGTRLTVL.

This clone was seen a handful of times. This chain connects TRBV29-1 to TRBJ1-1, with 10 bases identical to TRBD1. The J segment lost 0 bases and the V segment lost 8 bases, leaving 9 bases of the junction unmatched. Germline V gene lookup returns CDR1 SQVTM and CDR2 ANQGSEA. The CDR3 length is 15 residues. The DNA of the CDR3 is TGCAGCCTTGCCGGGACAGGGGCTATGAACACTGAAGCTTTCTTT. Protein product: CSLAGTGAMNTEAFF.

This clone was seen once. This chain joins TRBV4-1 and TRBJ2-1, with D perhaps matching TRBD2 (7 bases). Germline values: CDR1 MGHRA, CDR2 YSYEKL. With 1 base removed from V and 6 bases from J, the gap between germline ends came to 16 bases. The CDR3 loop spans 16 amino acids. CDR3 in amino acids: CASSQVVGGPGNEQFF. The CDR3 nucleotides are TGCGCCAGCAGCCAAGTGGTGGGGGGGCCAGGCAATGAGCAGTTCTTC.

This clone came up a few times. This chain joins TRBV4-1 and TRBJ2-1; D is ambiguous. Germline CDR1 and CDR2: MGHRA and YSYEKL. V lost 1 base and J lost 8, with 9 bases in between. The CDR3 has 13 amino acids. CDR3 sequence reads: CASSQVLAYEQFF. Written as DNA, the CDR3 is TGCGCCAGCAGCCAAGTATTAGCCTATGAGCAGTTCTTC.

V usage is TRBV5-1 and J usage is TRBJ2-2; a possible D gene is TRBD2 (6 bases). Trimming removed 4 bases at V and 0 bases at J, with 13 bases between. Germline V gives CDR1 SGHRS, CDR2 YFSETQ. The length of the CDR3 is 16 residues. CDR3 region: CASSLQGLPNTGELFF. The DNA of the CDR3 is TGCGCCAGCAGCCTCCAGGGACTTCCGAACACCGGGGAGCTGTTTTTT.

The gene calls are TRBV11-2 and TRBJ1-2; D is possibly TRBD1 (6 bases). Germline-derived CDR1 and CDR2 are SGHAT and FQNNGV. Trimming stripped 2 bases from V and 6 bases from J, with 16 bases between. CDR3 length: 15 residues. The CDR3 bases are TGTGCCAGCAGCTTAAATAGAGACAGGTCAGATGGCTACACCTTC. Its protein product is CASSLNRDRSDGYTF.

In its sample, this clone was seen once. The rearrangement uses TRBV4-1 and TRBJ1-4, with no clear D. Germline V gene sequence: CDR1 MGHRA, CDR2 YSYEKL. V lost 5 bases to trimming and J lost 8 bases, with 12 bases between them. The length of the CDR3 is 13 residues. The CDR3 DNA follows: TGCGCCAGCAGCTCTCGGTTGCGGGAAAAACTGTTTTTT. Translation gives CASSSRLREKLFF.

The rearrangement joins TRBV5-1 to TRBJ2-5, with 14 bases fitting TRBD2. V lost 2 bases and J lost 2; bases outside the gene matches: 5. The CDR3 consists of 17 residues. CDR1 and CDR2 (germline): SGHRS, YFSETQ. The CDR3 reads CASSFGLAGGRQETQYF. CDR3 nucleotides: TGCGCCAGCAGCTTTGGACTAGCGGGGGGCCGTCAAGAGACCCAGTACTTC.

In DNA, the CDR3 is TGTGCCAGCAGAACGTGGGGACTAGCGAGCACAGATACGCAGTATTTT. Amino acids: CASRTWGLASTDTQYF. This sequence joins TRBV2 and TRBJ2-3; 10 nucleotides agree with TRBD2. Trimming at V came to 6 bases and at J to 0 bases, leaving 6 bases not matched to a gene. The germline gives CDR1 SNHLY, CDR2 FYNNEI. There are 16 residues in the CDR3.

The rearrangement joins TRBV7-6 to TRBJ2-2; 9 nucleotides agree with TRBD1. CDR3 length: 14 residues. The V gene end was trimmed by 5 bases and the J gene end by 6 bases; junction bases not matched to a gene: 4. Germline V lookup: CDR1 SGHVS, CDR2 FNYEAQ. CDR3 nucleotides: TGTGCCAGCAGCAAGGACAGGGGCGCCGGGGAGCTGTTTTTT. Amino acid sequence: CASSKDRGAGELFF.